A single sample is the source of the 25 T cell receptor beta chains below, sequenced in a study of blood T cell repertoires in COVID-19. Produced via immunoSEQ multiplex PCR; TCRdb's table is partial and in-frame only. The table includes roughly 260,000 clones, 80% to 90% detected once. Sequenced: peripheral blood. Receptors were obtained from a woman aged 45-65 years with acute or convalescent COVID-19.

The CDR3 DNA reads as TGTGCCAGCGCGTTGATGGAGGGAGGGGCTGGTGAAGCTTTCTTT. This encodes CASALMEGGAGEAFF. The chain employs TRBV9 and TRBJ1-1, with D possibly matching TRBD1 (5 bases). V lost 7 bases to trimming and J lost 7 bases, with 23 bases between them. This CDR3 spans 15 amino acids. Germline CDR1 reads SGDLS; CDR2 reads YYNGEE.

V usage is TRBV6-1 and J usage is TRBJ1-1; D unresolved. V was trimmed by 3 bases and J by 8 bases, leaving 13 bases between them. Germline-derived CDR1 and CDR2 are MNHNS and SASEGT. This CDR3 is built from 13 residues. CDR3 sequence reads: CASSESGRGEAFF. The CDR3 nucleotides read TGTGCCAGCAGTGAGAGTGGGCGGGGAGAAGCTTTCTTT.

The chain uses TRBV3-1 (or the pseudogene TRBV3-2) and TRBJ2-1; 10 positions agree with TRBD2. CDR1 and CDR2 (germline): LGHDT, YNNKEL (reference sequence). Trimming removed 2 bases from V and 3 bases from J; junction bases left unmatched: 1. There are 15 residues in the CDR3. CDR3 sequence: CASSQLAGGYNEQFF. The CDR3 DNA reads TGTGCCAGCAGCCAATTAGCGGGAGGCTACAATGAGCAGTTCTTC.

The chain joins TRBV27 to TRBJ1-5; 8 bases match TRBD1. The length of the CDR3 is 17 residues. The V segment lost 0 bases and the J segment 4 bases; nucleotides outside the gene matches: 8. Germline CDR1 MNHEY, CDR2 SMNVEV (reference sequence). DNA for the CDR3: TGTGCCAGCAGTTTATCCACTACAGACAGGGGTAATCAGCCCCAGCATTTT. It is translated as CASSLSTTDRGNQPQHF.

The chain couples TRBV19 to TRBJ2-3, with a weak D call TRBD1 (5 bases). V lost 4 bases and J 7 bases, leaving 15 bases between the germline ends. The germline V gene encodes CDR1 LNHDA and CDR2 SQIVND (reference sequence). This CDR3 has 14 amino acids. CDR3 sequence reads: CASSTPPRGNTQYF. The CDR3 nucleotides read TGTGCCAGTAGTACCCCTCCAAGGGGAAATACGCAGTATTTT.

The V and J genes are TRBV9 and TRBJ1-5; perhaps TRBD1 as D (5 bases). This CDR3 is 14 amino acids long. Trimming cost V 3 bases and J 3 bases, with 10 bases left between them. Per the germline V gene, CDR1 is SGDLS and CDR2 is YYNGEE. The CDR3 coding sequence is TGTGCCAGCAGCGGGGGGGGATTCAATCAGCCCCAGCATTTT. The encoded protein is CASSGGGFNQPQHF.

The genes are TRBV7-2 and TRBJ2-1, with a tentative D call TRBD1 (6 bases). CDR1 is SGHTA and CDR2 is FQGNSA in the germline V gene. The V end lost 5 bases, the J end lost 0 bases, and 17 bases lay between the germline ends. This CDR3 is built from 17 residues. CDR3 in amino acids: CASSGNVGAYSYNEQFF. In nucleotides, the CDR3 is TGTGCCAGCAGCGGCAATGTGGGGGCTTACTCCTACAATGAGCAGTTCTTC.

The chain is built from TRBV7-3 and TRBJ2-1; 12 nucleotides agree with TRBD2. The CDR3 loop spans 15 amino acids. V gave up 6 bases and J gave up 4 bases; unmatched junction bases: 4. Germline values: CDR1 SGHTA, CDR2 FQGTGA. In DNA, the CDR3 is TGTGCCAGCAGTCGACTAGCGGGAGTTTACAATGAGCAGTTCTTC. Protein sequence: CASSRLAGVYNEQFF.

CDR3 loop: CASSQAMGAWNTEAFF. CDR3 bases: TGCGCCAGCAGCCAAGCCATGGGCGCCTGGAACACTGAAGCTTTCTTT. The J gene is TRBJ1-1, the V gene TRBV4-1, with D uncertain. Between the trimmed V and J ends, which lost 1 base and 1 base, there was a span of 13 bases. Per the germline V gene, CDR1 is MGHRA and CDR2 is YSYEKL. The CDR3 extends over 16 amino acids.

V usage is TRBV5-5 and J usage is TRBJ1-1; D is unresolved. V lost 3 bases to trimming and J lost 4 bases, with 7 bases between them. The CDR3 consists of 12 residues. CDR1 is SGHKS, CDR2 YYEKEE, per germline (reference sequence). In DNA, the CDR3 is TGTGCCAGCAGCTCGACACTCACTGAAGCTTTCTTT. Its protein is CASSSTLTEAFF.

The CDR3 loop is CASSQDRNNEQFF. The CDR3 DNA reads as TGCGCCAGCAGCCAAGATAGAAACAATGAGCAGTTCTTC. The V and J genes are TRBV4-3 and TRBJ2-1; D is unresolved. CDR3 length: 13 amino acids. V dropped 0 bases and J dropped 5 bases, with 5 bases sitting between them. Germline CDR1 is LGHNA and CDR2 is YSLEER.

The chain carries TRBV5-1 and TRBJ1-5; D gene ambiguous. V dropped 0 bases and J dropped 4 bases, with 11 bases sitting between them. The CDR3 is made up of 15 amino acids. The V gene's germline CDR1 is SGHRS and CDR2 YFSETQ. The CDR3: CASSLDGSVNQPQHF. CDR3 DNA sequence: TGCGCCAGCAGCTTGGATGGCAGCGTGAATCAGCCCCAGCATTTT.

CDR3 nucleotides: TGCGCCAGCAGCCTGAAGGCGGGAGGGCCTCGAGAGCAGTACTTC. It translates to CASSLKAGGPREQYF. The V call is TRBV5-1, the J call TRBJ2-7; 9 bases map to TRBD2. This CDR3 is 15 amino acids long. V shed 4 bases, J shed 7 bases, and the junction held 12 bases outside the gene matches. Germline values: CDR1 SGHRS, CDR2 YFSETQ. The complete variable domain, with remaining parts taken from reference TRBV5-1 and TRBJ2-7, reads KAGVTQTPRYLIKTRGQQVTLSCSPISGHRSVSWYQQTPGQGLQFLFEYFSETQRNKGNFPGRFSGRQFSNSRSEMNVSTLELGDSALYLCASSLKAGGPREQYFGPGTRLTVT.

The DNA for the CDR3 is TGTGCCAGCAGGGTACTAGCGGGAGGGTTAGAGACCCAGTACTTC. It encodes CASRVLAGGLETQYF. The chain combines TRBV28 with TRBJ2-5; the match to TRBD2 covers 13 bases. Trimming at V came to 6 bases and at J to 4 bases, leaving 5 bases not matched to a gene. This CDR3 comprises 15 residues. Germline assignment: CDR1 MDHEN and CDR2 SYDVKM.

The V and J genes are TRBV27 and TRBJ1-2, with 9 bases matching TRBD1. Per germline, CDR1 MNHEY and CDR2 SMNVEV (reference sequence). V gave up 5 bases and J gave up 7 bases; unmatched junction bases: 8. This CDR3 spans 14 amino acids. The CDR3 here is CASSPSTGGGGYTF. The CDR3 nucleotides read TGTGCCAGCAGTCCCTCCACAGGGGGCGGTGGCTACACCTTC.

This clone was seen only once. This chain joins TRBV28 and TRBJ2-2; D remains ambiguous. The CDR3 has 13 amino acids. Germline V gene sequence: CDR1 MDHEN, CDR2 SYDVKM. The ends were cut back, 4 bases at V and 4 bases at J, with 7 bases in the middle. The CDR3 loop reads CASSYLSTGELFF. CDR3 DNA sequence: TGTGCCAGCAGTTATCTGTCCACCGGGGAGCTGTTTTTT.

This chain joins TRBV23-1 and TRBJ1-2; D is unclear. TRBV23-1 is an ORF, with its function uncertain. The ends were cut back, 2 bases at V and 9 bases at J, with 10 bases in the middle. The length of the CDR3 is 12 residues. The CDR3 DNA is TGCGCCAGCAGTCAACAGGTCTTGAGCTACACCTTC. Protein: CASSQQVLSYTF.

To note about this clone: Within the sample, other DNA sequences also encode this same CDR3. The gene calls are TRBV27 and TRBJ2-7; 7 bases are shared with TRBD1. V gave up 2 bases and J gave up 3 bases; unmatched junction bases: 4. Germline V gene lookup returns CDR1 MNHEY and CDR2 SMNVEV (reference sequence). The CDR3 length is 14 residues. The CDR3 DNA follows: TGTGCCAGCAGTTTAAAACAGGGGAACTACGAGCAGTACTTC. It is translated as CASSLKQGNYEQYF.

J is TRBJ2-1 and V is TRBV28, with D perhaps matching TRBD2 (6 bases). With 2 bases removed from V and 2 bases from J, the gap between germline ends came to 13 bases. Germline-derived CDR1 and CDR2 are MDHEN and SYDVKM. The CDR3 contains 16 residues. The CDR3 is CASSLVPAGPYNEQFF. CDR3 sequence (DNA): TGTGCCAGCAGTTTAGTCCCCGCGGGGCCCTACAATGAGCAGTTCTTC. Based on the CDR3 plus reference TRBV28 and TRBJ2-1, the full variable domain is DVKVTQSSRYLVKRTGEKVFLECVQDMDHENMFWYRQDPGLGLRLIYFSYDVKMKEKGDIPEGYSVSREKKERFSLILESASTNQTSMYLCASSLVPAGPYNEQFFGPGTRLTVL.

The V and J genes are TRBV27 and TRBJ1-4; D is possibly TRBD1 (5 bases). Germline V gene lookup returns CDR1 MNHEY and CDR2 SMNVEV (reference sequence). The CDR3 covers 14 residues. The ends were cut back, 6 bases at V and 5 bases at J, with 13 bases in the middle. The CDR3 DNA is TGTGCCAGCAGGCTGCCAGGGTTAAATGAAAAACTGTTTTTT. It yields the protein CASRLPGLNEKLFF.

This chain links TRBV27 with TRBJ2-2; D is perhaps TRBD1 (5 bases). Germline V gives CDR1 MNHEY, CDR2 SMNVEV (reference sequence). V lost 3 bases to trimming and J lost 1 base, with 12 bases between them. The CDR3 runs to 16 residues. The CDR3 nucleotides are TGTGCCAGCAGTTTTCAGTTAGGGGTGAACACCGGGGAGCTGTTTTTT. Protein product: CASSFQLGVNTGELFF.

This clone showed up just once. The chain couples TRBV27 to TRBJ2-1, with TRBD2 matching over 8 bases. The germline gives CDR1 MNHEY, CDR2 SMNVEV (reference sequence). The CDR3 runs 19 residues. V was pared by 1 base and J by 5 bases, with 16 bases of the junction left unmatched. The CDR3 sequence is CASSLFTRLALVGHNEQFF. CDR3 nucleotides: TGTGCCAGCAGTTTATTCACAAGACTAGCGCTCGTTGGGCACAATGAGCAGTTCTTC.

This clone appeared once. Here the CDR3 DNA reads TGTGCCAGCAGCTTATCCGACAGAGGCTATGGCTACACCTTC. Protein product: CASSLSDRGYGYTF. This sequence joins TRBV7-9 and TRBJ1-2; possibly TRBD1 for D (5 bases). Germline V lookup: CDR1 SEHNR, CDR2 FQNEAQ (reference sequence). The ends were cut back, 2 bases at V and 4 bases at J, with 11 bases in the middle. The CDR3 contains 14 residues. Full variable domain (remainder filled in from reference TRBV7-9 and TRBJ1-2): DTGVSQNPRHKITKRGQNVTFRCDPISEHNRLYWYRQTLGQGPEFLTYFQNEAQLEKSRLLSDRFSAERPKGSFSTLEIQRTEQGDSAMYLCASSLSDRGYGYTFGSGTRLTVV.

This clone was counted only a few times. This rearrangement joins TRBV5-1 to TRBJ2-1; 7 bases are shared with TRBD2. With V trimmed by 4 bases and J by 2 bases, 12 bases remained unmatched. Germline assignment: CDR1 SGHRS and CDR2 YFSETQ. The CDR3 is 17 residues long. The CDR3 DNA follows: TGCGCCAGCAGCCGGGGAGGGCGGTACATGACCTACAATGAGCAGTTCTTC. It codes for CASSRGGRYMTYNEQFF.

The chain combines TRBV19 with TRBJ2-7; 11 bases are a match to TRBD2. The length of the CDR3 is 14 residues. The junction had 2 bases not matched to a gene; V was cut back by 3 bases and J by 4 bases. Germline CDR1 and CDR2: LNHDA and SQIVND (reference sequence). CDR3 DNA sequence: TGTGCCAGTAGTATCTCTAGCGGGAGGTACGAGCAGTACTTC. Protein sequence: CASSISSGRYEQYF.